The sequence of this T cell receptor beta chain was determined in a study of beta chain features in type 1 diabetes. Study outcomes and limitations: When Type 1 diabetes patients were examined, their TCRB CDR3s proved moderately but significantly shorter in all four CD4+ subsets.

This clone occurred a few times. What it recognizes is unknown. V was pared by 8 bases and J by 2 bases, with 12 bases between. This CDR3 comprises 13 residues. Looked up from germline, CDR1 is SGHNT and CDR2 is YENEEA. Expressed TCRB transcripts were sequenced because the isolated RNA had all been reverse transcribed beforehand. Clones were sequenced by immunoSEQ multiplex PCR, and TCRdb holds only the in-frame ones, with some missing. The top ten clones hold 0.94% of a sample with about 190,000 clones, roughly 7.1% of them seen once. The material sequenced was central memory CD4+ T cells from blood. The receptor's source is a middle-aged woman with type 1 diabetes. This chain links TRBV11-3 with TRBJ1-1, with D possibly being TRBD1 (6 bases). CDR3 region: CASSRQENTEAFF. The CDR3 DNA reads as TGTGCCAGCTCGCGACAGGAAAACACTGAAGCTTTCTTT.